Listed here are 5 T cell receptor beta chains from one sample, sequenced in a study of regulatory T cells in long-lasting Graves disease. TCR beta libraries were built with iRepertoire HTBI primers and Arm-PCR of CDR3 regions. TCRdb re-called the multiplex PCR reads with MiXCR, one entry per CDR3 protein. The sample carries 300,000 to 500,000 distinct CDR3 sequences, under 25% recorded once. Time point denoted: persistent/refractory GD, antithyroid drugs over 5 years with positive TRAb. After RNA was extracted from PBMCs, the TCR library was made from it. The sequences come from peripheral blood mononuclear cells (PBMCs), collected when the disease was refractory, from a patient treated with antithyroid drugs. The receptor source for this set is a female donor with Graves disease.

The gene calls are TRBV7-2 and TRBJ2-7; D may match TRBD1 or TRBD2 (5 bases each). The germline V gene encodes CDR1 SGHTA and CDR2 FQGNSA. Trimming cost V 6 bases and J 2 bases, with 11 bases left between them. The CDR3 is 13 amino acids. The CDR3 sequence: CASSSPGPYEQYF. The DNA of the CDR3 is TGTGCCAGCAGTTCACCGGGGCCCTACGAGCAGTACTTC.

This clonotype was seen a handful of times. The gene calls are TRBV30 and TRBJ1-2; 9 nucleotides agree with TRBD1. V trimming: 3 bases; J trimming: 5 bases; junction bases outside the gene matches: 7. This CDR3 region has 14 residues. Germline CDR1 is GTSNPN and CDR2 is SVGIG (reference sequence). The DNA of the CDR3 is TGTGCCTGGAGGAAAAAGGACAGGGGATATGGCTACACCTTC. This sequence encodes CAWRKKDRGYGYTF. Filled out from reference TRBV30 and TRBJ1-2, the complete variable domain reads SQTIHQWPATLVQPVGSPLSLECTVEGTSNPNLYWYRQAAGRGLQLLFYSVGIGQISSEVPQNLSASRPQDRQFILSSKKLLLSDSGFYLCAWRKKDRGYGYTFGSGTRLTVV.

V usage is TRBV19 and J usage is TRBJ1-5; the D is unclear. The CDR3 runs 12 residues. Per germline, CDR1 LNHDA and CDR2 SQIVND (reference sequence). V shed 9 bases and J shed 7 bases, with 13 bases lying between them. The CDR3 loop is CASGRLGQPQHF. The CDR3 region has the DNA TGTGCCAGCGGCAGGCTAGGACAGCCCCAGCATTTT.

V and J are TRBV12-3 or TRBV12-4 and TRBJ2-1; no reliable D call. Trimming left V 4 bases short and J 8 bases short, with 12 bases between. The CDR3 sequence is 13 residues long. Here the CDR3 reads CASSYSIFDEQFF. CDR3 nucleotides: TGTGCCAGCAGTTATTCCATATTTGATGAGCAGTTCTTC.

This clonotype has ten or more counts. The CDR3 here is CASSLAGGMNTEAFF. In nucleotides, the CDR3 is TGTGCCAGCAGCTTAGCCGGGGGGATGAACACTGAAGCTTTCTTT. J is TRBJ1-1 and V is TRBV7-2; possible D gene TRBD1, 5 bases. The CDR3 loop spans 15 amino acids. Germline loops: CDR1 SGHTA, CDR2 FQGNSA. Trimming removed 0 bases at V and 0 bases at J, with 8 bases between.